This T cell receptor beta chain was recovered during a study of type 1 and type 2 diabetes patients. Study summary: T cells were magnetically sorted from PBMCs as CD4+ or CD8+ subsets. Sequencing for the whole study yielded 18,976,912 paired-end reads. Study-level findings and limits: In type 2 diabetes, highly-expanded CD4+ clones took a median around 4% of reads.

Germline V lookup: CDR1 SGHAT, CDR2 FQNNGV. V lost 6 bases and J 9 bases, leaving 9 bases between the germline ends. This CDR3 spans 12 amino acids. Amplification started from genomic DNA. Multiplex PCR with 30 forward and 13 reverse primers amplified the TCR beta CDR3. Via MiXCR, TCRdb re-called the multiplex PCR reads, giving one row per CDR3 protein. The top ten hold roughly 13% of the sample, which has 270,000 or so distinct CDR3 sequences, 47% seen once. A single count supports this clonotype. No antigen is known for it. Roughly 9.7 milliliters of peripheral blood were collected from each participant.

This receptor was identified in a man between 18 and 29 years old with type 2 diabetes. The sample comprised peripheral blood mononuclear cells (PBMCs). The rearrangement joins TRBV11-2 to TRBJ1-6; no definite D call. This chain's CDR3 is CASSSSSSPLHF. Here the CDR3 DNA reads TGTGCCAGCAGTTCTAGTAGTTCACCCCTCCACTTT. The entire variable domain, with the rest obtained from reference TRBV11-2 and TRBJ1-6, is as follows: EAGVAQSPRYKIIEKRQSVAFWCNPISGHATLYWYQQILGQGPKLLIQFQNNGVVDDSQLPKDRFSAERLKGVDSTLKIQPAKLEDSAVYLCASSSSSSPLHFGNGTRLTVT.